The present TCR beta chain was sequenced within a study of blood T cells in healthy people across ages. Whole-study results and caveats: Naive CD4+ cell counts and diversity both ran higher in long-lived than in aged donors.

A second PCR of 7 to 11 cycles used a sample-barcoded 5' primer and a J-beta primer mix. TCRdb redid the calling of the 5' RACE reads with MiXCR, one entry per CDR3 protein. The table lists fewer than 950,000 distinct CDR3 sequences, about 48% of them singletons, with about 38% in the top ten. The CDR3 totals 15 residues. Germline V gene sequence: CDR1 SGHTA, CDR2 FQGNSA. Concerning this clonotype: The antigen remains unidentified.

The sample was blood. The chain carries TRBV7-2 and TRBJ2-4; possible D gene TRBD2, 6 bases. The J call may be mistaken, given a closer DNA end match to TRBJ2-7. This TCR derives from a man older than 75 in good health. The CDR3 is CASSLVGRENHEQYF. The CDR3 DNA reads TGTGCCAGCAGCTTAGTCGGACGGGAGAACCACGAGCAGTACTTC.